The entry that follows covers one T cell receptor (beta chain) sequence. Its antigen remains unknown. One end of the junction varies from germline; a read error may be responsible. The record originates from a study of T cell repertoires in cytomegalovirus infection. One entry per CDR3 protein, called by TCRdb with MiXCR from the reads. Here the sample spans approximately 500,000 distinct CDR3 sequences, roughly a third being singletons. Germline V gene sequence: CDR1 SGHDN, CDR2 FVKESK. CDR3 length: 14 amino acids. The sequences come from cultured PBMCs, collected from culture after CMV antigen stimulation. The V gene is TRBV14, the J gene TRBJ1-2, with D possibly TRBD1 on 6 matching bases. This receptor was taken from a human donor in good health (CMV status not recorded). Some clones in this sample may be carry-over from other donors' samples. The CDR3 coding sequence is TGTGCCAGCAGCCAAGCCGTTTCCGGGGGCGTATGGGCCTTC. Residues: CASSQAVSGGVWAF.